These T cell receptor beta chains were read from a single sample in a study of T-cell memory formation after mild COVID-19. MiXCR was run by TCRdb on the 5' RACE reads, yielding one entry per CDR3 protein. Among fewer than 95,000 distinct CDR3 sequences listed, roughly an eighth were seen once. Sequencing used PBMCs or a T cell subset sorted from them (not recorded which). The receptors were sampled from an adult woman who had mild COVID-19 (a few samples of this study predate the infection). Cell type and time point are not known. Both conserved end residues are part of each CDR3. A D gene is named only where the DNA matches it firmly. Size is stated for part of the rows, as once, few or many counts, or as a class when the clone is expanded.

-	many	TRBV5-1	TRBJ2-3	CASSLDSSTDTQYF	TGCGCCAGCAGCCTGGACAGCAGCACAGATACGCAGTATTTT
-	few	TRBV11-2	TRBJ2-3	CASSLGGDRGDTQYF	TGTGCCAGCAGCTTAGGGGGCGATAGGGGAGATACGCAGTATTTT
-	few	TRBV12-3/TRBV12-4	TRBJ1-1	CASRKVAHTEAFF	TGTGCCAGCAGAAAAGTGGCGCACACTGAAGCTTTCTTT
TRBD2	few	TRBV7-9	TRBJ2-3	CASSLEGLAGILASTDTQYF	TGTGCCAGCAGCTTAGAAGGACTAGCGGGGATACTCGCTAGCACAGATACGCAGTATTTT
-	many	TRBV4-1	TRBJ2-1	CASSQAAGSSYNEQFF	TGCGCCAGCAGCCAAGCAGCAGGGAGCTCCTACAATGAGCAGTTCTTC
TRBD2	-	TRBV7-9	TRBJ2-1	CASSLVGLAEYNEQFF	TGTGCCAGCAGCTTAGTAGGTCTAGCGGAGTACAATGAGCAGTTCTTC
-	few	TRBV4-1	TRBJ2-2	CASSQEEGYTGELFF	TGCGCCAGCAGCCAAGAGGAGGGTTACACCGGGGAGCTGTTTTTT
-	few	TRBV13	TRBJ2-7	CASSLGGTLPYEQYF	TGTGCCAGCAGCTTAGGAGGGACGCTACCTTACGAGCAGTACTTC
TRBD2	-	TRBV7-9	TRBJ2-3	CASIGLSGRNTDTQYF	TGTGCCAGCATCGGACTTAGCGGGAGGAACACAGATACGCAGTATTTT
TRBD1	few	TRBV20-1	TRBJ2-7	CSARDDRDRVGYEQYF	TGCAGTGCTAGAGATGACCGGGACAGGGTTGGCTACGAGCAGTACTTC
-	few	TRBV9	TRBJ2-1	CASSVDQARDEQFF	TGTGCCAGCAGCGTGGACCAAGCGCGCGATGAGCAGTTCTTC
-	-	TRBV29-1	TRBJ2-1	CSVEGPNSYNEQFF	TGCAGCGTTGAGGGTCCAAACTCCTACAATGAGCAGTTCTTC
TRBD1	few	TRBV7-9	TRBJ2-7	CASSSGQGPVYYEQYF	TGTGCCAGCAGCTCCGGACAGGGGCCCGTCTACTACGAGCAGTACTTC
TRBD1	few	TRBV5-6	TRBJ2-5	CASSLGVGQQETQYF	TGTGCCAGCAGCTTGGGAGTGGGACAGCAAGAGACCCAGTACTTC
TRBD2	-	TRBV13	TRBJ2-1	CASSTSSGSNEQFF	TGTGCCAGCAGCACCAGTAGCGGGAGCAATGAGCAGTTCTTC
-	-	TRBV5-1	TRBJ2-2	CASSGFLGAGELFF	TGCGCCAGCAGCGGATTTTTAGGGGCCGGGGAGCTGTTTTTT
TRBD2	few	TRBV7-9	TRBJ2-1	CASRPIAGAHPGEQFF	TGTGCCAGCAGGCCTATAGCGGGGGCCCACCCGGGTGAGCAGTTCTTC
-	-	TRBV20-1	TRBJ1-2	CSARRPGNYGYTF	TGCAGTGCTAGGAGGCCCGGCAACTATGGCTACACCTTC
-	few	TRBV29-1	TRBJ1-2	CSVEEAAEIYGYTF	TGCAGCGTTGAAGAAGCTGCGGAGATCTATGGCTACACCTTC
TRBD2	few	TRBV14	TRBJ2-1	CASSQIAGRPYNEQFF	TGTGCCAGCAGCCAAATAGCGGGACGCCCATACAATGAGCAGTTCTTC
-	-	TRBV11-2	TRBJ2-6	CASSLFGHGANVLTF	TGTGCCAGCAGCTTATTCGGACATGGGGCCAACGTCCTGACTTTC
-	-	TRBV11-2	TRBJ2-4	CASSLGDWGIQYF	TGTGCCAGCAGCTTAGGAGACTGGGGTATTCAGTACTTC
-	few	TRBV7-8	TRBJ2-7	CASSLALISYEQYF	TGTGCCAGCAGCTTAGCCCTTATTTCCTACGAGCAGTACTTC
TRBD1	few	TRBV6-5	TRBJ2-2	CASSYPGQGDGELFF	TGTGCCAGCAGTTACCCGGGACAGGGTGACGGGGAGCTGTTTTTT
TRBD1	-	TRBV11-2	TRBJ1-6	CASSTGQESYNSPLHF	TGTGCCAGCAGCACAGGACAGGAGTCCTATAATTCACCCCTCCACTTT
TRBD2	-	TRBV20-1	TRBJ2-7	CSATGLAGGSPYEQYF	TGCAGTGCCACAGGACTAGCGGGGGGGTCCCCCTACGAGCAGTACTTC
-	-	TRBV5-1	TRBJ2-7	CASSPAGGLHIIFTYEQYF	TGCGCCAGCAGCCCGGCCGGGGGCCTCCATATAATCTTTACCTACGAGCAGTACTTC
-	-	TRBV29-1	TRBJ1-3	CSVVGDGSGNTIYF	TGCAGCGTTGTCGGGGACGGCTCTGGAAACACCATATATTTT
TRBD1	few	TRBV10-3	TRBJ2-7	CAISSGTGLDEQYF	TGTGCCATCAGCTCCGGGACAGGGTTGGACGAGCAGTACTTC
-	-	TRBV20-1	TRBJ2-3	CSASGRGGLGDTQYF	TGCAGTGCTAGCGGGAGAGGGGGCCTGGGGGATACGCAGTATTTT
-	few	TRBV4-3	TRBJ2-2	CASSQGRYSNTGELFF	TGCGCCAGCAGCCAAGGACGGTATTCGAACACCGGGGAGCTGTTTTTT
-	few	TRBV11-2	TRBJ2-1	CASSGVGGDVDEQFF	TGTGCCAGCAGCGGGGTCGGCGGGGATGTTGATGAGCAGTTCTTC
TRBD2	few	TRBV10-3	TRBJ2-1	CAIREGGRAWNEQFF	TGTGCCATCAGAGAAGGAGGGAGGGCCTGGAATGAGCAGTTCTTC
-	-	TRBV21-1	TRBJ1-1	CASIQTGPMNTEAFF	TGTGCCAGCATTCAGACAGGGCCTATGAACACTGAAGCTTTCTTT
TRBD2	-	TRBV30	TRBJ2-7	CAWRSLTGLDDAGFSYEQYF	TGTGCCTGGAGATCGTTAACGGGACTAGACGACGCGGGATTCTCCTACGAGCAGTACTTC
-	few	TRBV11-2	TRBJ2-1	CASSPVLGGAAYNEQFF	TGTGCCAGCAGCCCGGTCCTAGGGGGGGCGGCCTACAATGAGCAGTTCTTC
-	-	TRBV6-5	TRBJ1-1	CASSYSLAGSTEAFF	TGTGCCAGCAGTTACTCTCTGGCAGGCAGCACTGAAGCTTTCTTT
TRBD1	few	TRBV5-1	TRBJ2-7	CASSPGDRVHEQYF	TGCGCCAGCAGCCCCGGGGACAGGGTCCACGAGCAGTACTTC
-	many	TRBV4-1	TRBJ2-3	CASSQTAVFTDTQYF	TGCGCCAGCAGCCAGACAGCAGTTTTTACAGATACGCAGTATTTT
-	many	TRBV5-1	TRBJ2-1	CASSSPPGTDASNEQFF	TGCGCCAGCAGCTCACCGCCCGGGACCGACGCCTCTAATGAGCAGTTCTTC
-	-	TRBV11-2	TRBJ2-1	CASSLTIPLYNEQFF	TGTGCCAGCAGCTTGACGATCCCACTATACAATGAGCAGTTCTTC
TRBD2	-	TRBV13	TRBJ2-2	CASRSRLAGASAGELFF	TGTGCCAGCAGATCCCGACTAGCGGGAGCAAGTGCCGGGGAGCTGTTTTTT
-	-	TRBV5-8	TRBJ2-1	CASAQGPSSYNEQFF	TGTGCCAGCGCCCAAGGTCCAAGCTCCTACAATGAGCAGTTCTTC
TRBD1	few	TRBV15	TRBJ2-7	CATSTRTGEYEQYF	TGTGCCACCAGCACTAGGACAGGGGAATACGAGCAGTACTTC
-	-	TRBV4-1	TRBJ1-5	CASSQVDSRGNQPQHF	TGCGCCAGCAGCCAAGTGGACAGTAGGGGCAATCAGCCCCAGCATTTT
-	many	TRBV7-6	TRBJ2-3	CASSPVVGGPSTDTQYF	TGTGCCAGCAGCCCGGTGGTGGGGGGTCCGAGCACAGATACGCAGTATTTT
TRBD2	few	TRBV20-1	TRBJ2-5	CSARGGQAGGPGETQYF	TGCAGTGCCAGGGGAGGACAAGCGGGAGGGCCGGGAGAGACCCAGTACTTC
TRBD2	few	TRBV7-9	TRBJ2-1	CASSHLGLAGANEQFF	TGTGCCAGCAGCCACTTGGGACTAGCGGGAGCCAATGAGCAGTTCTTC
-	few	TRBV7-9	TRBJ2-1	CASSLYVNEQFF	TGTGCCAGCAGCTTATATGTAAATGAGCAGTTCTTC
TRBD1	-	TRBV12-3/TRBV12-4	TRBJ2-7	CASSTGQGASYEQYF	TGTGCCAGCAGTACCGGACAGGGGGCATCCTACGAGCAGTACTTC
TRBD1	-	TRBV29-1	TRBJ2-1	CSVIDRGTYNEQFF	TGCAGCGTCATAGACAGGGGTACCTACAATGAGCAGTTCTTC
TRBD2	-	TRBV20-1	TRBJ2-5	CSATYGTSGRLYGETQYF	TGCAGTGCCACATACGGGACTAGCGGGAGGTTATACGGGGAGACCCAGTACTTC
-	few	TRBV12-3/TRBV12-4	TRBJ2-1	CASSLVGEADTKSF	TGTGCCAGCAGTTTAGTGGGTGAGGCGGACACCAAGTCCTTC